This entry lists 2 T cell receptor beta chains sequenced from one sample in a study of cytomegalovirus exposure and HLA in healthy donors. Both 60 Vbeta primers and 13 Jbeta primers went into the PCR. TCRdb's copy holds only in-frame clones and misses some; the assay was immunoSEQ multiplex PCR. The repertoire has about 89,000 clones, 86% of them found once; the top ten carry approximately 9.2%. The sample consisted of PBMCs. The receptors originated from a man younger than 45 in good health and CMV-seropositive.

The chain links TRBV7-2 to TRBJ2-3, with 12 bases lining up with TRBD2. The CDR3 totals 16 residues. Germline CDR1 and CDR2: SGHTA and FQGNSA. The V and J ends lost 5 bases and 2 bases, in that order; junction bases with no gene match: 5. CDR3 in amino acids: CASSLGLAGYTDTQYF. CDR3 coding DNA: TGTGCCAGCAGCCTCGGACTAGCGGGGTACACAGATACGCAGTATTTT.

This chain joins TRBV5-8 and TRBJ2-7; no clear D. V was cut by 3 bases and J by 0 bases, with 10 bases left in between. There are 14 residues in the CDR3. The germline V gene encodes CDR1 SGHTS and CDR2 YDEGEE. CDR3 in DNA: TGTGCCAGCAGCTCTTACCGGAGCTCCTACGAGCAGTACTTC. Amino acids: CASSSYRSSYEQYF.